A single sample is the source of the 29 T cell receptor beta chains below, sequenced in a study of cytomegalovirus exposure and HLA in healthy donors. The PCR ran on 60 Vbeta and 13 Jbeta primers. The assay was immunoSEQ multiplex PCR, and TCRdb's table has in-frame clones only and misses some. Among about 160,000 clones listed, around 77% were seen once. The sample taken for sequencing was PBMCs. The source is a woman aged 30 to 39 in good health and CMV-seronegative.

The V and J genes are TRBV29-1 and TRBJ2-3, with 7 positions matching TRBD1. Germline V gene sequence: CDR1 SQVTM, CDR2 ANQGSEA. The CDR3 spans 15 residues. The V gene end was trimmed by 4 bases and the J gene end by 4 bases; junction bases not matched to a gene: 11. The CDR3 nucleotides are TGCAGCGTTGGTGGGACAGTCCAGGTAGCAGATACGCAGTATTTT. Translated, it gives CSVGGTVQVADTQYF.

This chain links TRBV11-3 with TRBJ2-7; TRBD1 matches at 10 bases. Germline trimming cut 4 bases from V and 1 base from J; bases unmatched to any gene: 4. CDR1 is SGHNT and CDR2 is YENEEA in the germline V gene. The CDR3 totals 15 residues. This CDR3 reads CASSSGQGRSYEQYF. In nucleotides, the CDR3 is TGTGCCAGCAGCTCGGGACAGGGGAGATCCTACGAGCAGTACTTC.

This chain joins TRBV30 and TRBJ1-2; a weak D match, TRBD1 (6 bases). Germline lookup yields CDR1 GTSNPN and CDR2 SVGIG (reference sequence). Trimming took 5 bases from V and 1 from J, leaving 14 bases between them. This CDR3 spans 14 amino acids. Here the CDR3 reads CAWEPGQNNYGYTF. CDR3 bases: TGTGCCTGGGAACCGGGACAAAATAACTATGGCTACACCTTC. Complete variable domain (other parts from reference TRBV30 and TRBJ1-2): SQTIHQWPATLVQPVGSPLSLECTVEGTSNPNLYWYRQAAGRGLQLLFYSVGIGQISSEVPQNLSASRPQDRQFILSSKKLLLSDSGFYLCAWEPGQNNYGYTFGSGTRLTVV.

CDR3 sequence reads: CASSYQANSGNTIYF. The CDR3 bases are TGTGCCAGCAGTTACCAAGCGAACTCTGGAAACACCATATATTTT. The J gene is TRBJ1-3, the V gene TRBV6-5, with D unresolved. The CDR3 sequence is 15 residues long. Per the germline V gene, CDR1 is MNHEY and CDR2 is SVGAGI. Deletions cut 2 bases from V and 0 bases from J, with 8 bases between.

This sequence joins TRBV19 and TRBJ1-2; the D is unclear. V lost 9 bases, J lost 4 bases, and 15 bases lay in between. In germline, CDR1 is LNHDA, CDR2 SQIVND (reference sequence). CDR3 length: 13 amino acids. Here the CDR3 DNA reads TGTGCCAGGAGCCCGGGTCAGTTCTATGGCTACACCTTC. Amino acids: CARSPGQFYGYTF.

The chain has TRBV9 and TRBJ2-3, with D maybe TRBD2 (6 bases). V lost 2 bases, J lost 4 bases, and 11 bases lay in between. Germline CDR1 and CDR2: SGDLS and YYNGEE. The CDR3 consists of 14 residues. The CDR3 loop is CASSVWGDADTQYF. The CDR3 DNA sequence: TGTGCCAGCAGCGTCTGGGGGGATGCAGATACGCAGTATTTT.

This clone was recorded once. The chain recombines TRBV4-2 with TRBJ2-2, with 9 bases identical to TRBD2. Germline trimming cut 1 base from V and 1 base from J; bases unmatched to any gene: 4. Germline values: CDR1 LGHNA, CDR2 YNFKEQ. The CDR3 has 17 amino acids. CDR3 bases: TGTGCCAGCAGCCAAGGGGATAGCGGGGGGAACACCGGGGAGCTGTTTTTT. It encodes CASSQGDSGGNTGELFF.

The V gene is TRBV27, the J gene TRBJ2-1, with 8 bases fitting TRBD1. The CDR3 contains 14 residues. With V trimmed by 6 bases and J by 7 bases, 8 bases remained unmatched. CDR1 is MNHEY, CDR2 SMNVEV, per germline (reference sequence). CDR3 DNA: TGTGCCAGCAGATTGGACAGGGTCGGAAATGAGCAGTTCTTC. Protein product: CASRLDRVGNEQFF.

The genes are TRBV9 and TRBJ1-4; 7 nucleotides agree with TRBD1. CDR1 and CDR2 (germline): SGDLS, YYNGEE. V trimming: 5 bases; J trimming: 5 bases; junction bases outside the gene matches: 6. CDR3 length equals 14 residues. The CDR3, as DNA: TGTGCCAGCAGTCAAACGGGACAGAATGAAAAACTGTTTTTT. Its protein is CASSQTGQNEKLFF.

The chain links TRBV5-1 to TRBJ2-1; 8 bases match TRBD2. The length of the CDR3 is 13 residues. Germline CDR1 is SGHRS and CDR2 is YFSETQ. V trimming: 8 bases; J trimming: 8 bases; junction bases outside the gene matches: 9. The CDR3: CASREGGRDEQFF. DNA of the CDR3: TGCGCCAGTCGGGAGGGAGGCCGTGATGAGCAGTTCTTC.

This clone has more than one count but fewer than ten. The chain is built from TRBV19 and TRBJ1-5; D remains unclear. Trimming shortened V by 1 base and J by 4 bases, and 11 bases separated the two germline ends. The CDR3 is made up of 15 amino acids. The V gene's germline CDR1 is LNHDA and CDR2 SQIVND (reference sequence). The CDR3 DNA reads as TGTGCCAGTAGTATAGGGGAGACAAGAAATCAGCCCCAGCATTTT. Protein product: CASSIGETRNQPQHF.

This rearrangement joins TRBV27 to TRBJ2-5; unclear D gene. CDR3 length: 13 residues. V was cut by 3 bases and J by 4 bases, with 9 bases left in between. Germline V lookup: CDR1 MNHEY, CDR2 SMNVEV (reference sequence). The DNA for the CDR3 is TGTGCCAGCAGTTTTATGACTGGAGAGACCCAGTACTTC. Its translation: CASSFMTGETQYF.

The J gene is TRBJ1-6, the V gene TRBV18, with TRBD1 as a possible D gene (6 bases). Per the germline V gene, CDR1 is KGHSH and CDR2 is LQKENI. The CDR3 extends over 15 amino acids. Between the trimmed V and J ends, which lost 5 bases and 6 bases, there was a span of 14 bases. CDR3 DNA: TGTGCCAGCTCAGGAGGGGGGGGAAGTAATTCACCCCTCCACTTT. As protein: CASSGGGGSNSPLHF.

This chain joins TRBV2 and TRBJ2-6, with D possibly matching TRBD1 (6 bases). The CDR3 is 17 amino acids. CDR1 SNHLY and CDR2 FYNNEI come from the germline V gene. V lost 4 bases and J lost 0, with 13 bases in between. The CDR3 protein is CASSAEQGNSGANVLTF. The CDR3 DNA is TGTGCCAGCAGTGCGGAACAGGGCAACTCTGGGGCCAACGTCCTGACTTTC.

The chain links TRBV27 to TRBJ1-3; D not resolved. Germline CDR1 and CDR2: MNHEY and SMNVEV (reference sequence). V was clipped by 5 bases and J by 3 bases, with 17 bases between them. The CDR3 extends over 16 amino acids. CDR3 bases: TGTGCCAGCAGTAGAAGATCGGGTCTCTTTGGAAACACCATATATTTT. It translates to CASSRRSGLFGNTIYF.

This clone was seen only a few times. CDR3 protein: CASSGRGIYGYTF. The CDR3 DNA is TGTGCCAGCAGTGGCAGGGGGATCTATGGCTACACCTTC. The rearrangement links TRBV2 to TRBJ1-2, with TRBD1 identical over 7 bases. CDR3 length equals 13 residues. The V gene end was trimmed by 4 bases and the J gene end by 4 bases; junction bases not matched to a gene: 3. Germline loops: CDR1 SNHLY, CDR2 FYNNEI.

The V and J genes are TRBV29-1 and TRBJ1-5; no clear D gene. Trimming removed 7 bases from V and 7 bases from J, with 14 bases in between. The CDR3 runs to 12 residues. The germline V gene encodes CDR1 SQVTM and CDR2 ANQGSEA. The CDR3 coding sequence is TGCAGCGGCGGGGAAGGAGGACAGCCCCAGCATTTT. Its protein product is CSGGEGGQPQHF.

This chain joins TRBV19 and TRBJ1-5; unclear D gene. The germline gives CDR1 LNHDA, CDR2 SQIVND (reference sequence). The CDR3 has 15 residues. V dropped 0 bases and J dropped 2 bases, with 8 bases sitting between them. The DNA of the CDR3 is TGTGCCAGTAGTATAGAGGGTAGCGGCAATCAGCCCCAGCATTTT. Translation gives CASSIEGSGNQPQHF.

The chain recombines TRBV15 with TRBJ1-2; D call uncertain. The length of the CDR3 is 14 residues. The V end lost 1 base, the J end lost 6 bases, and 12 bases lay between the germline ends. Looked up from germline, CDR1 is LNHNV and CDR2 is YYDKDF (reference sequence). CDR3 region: CATSRVGGIDGYTF. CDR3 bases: TGTGCCACCAGCAGAGTAGGAGGGATCGATGGCTACACCTTC.

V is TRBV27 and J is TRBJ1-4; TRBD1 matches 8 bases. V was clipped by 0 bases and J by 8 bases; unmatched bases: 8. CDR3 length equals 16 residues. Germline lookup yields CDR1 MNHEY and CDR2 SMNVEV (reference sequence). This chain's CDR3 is CASSLSPGQDKEKLFF. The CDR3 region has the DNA TGTGCCAGCAGTTTATCGCCGGGACAGGATAAGGAAAAACTGTTTTTT.

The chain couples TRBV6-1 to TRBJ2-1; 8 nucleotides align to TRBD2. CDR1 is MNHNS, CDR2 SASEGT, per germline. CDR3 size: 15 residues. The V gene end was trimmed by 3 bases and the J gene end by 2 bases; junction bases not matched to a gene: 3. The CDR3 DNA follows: TGTGCCAGCAGTGAGCCCGGGGGGGCCTACAATGAGCAGTTCTTC. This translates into CASSEPGGAYNEQFF.

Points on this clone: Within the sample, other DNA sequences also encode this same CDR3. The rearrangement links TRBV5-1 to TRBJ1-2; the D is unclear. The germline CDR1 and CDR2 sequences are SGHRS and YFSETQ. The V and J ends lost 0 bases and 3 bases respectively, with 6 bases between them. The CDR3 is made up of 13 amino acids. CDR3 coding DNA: TGCGCCAGCAGCTTGGATGTCGACTATGGCTACACCTTC. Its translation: CASSLDVDYGYTF.

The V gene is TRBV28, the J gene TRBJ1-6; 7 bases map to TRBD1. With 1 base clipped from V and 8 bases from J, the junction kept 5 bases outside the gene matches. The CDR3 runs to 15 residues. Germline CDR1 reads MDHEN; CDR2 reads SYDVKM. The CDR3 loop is CASSLLDREYSPLHF. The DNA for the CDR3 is TGTGCCAGCAGTTTATTAGACAGGGAGTATTCACCCCTCCACTTT.

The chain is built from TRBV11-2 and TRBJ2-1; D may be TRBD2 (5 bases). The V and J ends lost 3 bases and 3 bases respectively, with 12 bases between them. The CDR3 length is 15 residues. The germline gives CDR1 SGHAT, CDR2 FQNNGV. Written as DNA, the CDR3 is TGTGCCAGCAGCTTGGTCGGGGTGTTCTACAATGAGCAGTTCTTC. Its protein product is CASSLVGVFYNEQFF.

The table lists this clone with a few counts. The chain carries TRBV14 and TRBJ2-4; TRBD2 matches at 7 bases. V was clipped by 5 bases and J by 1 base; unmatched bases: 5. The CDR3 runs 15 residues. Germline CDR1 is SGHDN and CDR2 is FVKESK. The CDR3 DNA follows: TGTGCCAGCAGCTTCGGGGGGTTGGCCAAAAACATTCAGTACTTC. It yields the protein CASSFGGLAKNIQYF.

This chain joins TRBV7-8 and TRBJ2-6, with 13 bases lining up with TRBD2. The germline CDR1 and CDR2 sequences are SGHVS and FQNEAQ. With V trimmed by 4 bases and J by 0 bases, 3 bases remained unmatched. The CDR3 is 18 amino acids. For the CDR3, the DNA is TGTGCCAGCAGCTCGAGACTAGCGGGGGGCTCTGGGGCCAACGTCCTGACTTTC. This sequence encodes CASSSRLAGGSGANVLTF.

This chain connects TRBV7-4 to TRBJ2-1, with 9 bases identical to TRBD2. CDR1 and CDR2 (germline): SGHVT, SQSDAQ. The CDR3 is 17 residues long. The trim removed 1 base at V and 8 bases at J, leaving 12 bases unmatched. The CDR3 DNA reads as TGTGCCAGCAGCTTAGTGAGGGGCGGGGGGGGACGGGATGAGCAGTTCTTC. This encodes CASSLVRGGGGRDEQFF.

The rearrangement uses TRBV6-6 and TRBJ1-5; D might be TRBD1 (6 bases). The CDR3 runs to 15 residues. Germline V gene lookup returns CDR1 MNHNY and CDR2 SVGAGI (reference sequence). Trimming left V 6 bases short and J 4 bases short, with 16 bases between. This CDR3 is CASRPRQVGNQPQHF. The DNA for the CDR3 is TGTGCCAGCAGACCCAGACAGGTGGGGAATCAGCCCCAGCATTTT.

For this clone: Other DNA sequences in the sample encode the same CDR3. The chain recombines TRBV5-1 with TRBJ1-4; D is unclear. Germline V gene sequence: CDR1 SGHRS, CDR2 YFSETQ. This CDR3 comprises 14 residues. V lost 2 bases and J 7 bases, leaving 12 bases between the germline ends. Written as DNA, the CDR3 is TGCGCCAGCAGCTTAGGAGGATTGGGTGAAAAACTGTTTTTT. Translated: CASSLGGLGEKLFF.